The present TCR beta chain was sequenced within a study of cytomegalovirus exposure and HLA in healthy donors. Vbeta (60) and Jbeta (13) primers were used in the PCR. The assay was immunoSEQ multiplex PCR, and TCRdb's table has in-frame clones only and misses some. This table holds 85,000 to 95,000 clones, roughly two thirds found once. The CDR3 spans 17 residues. The V and J ends lost 3 bases and 4 bases, in that order; junction bases with no gene match: 10. Germline CDR1 is MNHEY and CDR2 is SMNVEV (reference sequence). Overall study results and limits: Later genetic work tied a missense DCLRE1C variant to beta-chain V and J trimming.

Turning to this clone: The antigen is unknown.

The receptor's source is a young woman in good health and CMV-seronegative. The rearrangement uses TRBV27 and TRBJ2-5; 11 bases fit TRBD2. What was sequenced was PBMCs. The CDR3 sequence: CASSFRYSGREGETQYF. CDR3 nucleotide sequence: TGTGCCAGCAGTTTTAGGTATAGCGGGAGGGAAGGAGAGACCCAGTACTTC.